This is a list of T cell receptor beta chains from one sample in a study of T cells in narcolepsy. Profiling relied on immunoSEQ multiplex PCR, and the TCRdb table lists in-frame clones only, not all of them. The table records some 30,000 clones, approximately 86% of them present only once. Sequencing used CD45RA- memory CD4+ T cells from PBMCs. The receptors were gathered from a human donor with narcolepsy. The CDR3 runs from the conserved cysteine through the conserved F or W. Each record gives: V gene, J gene, clone size, D gene, CDR3 length, CDR3 DNA, CDR3 protein. D genes are given only for firm matches. Clone size, where shown, is once, few, many, or a class for clones that have expanded.

TRBV5-1	TRBJ2-7	once	NA	17	TGCGCCAGCACCCCGGGTTTTGGGGGGGGCGCGTCCTACGAGCAGTACTTC	CASTPGFGGGASYEQYF
TRBV6-1	TRBJ2-7	NA	TRBD1	15	TGTGCCAGTTTAACCGGGACAGGAGTCTCCTACGAGCAGTACTTC	CASLTGTGVSYEQYF
TRBV6-1	TRBJ1-1	few	NA	14	TGTGCCAGCCTCACCCTAGGGGGGGACCCTGAAGCTTTCTTT	CASLTLGGDPEAFF
TRBV9	TRBJ2-5	NA	TRBD2	15	TGTGCCAGCAGCGCCCGAGCGGGGGGGACGGAGACCCAGTACTTC	CASSARAGGTETQYF
TRBV10-2	TRBJ2-7	NA	NA	14	TGCGCCAGCAGAAGGGGAACGAGCTCCTACGAGCAGTACTTC	CASRRGTSSYEQYF
TRBV7-2	TRBJ1-2	once	NA	13	TGTGCCAGCGCCGGATATGGCGGAGAGGGCTACACCTTC	CASAGYGGEGYTF
TRBV2	TRBJ1-2	NA	NA	13	TGTGCCAGCAGTGAAGCGGAGGGGGGCGGCTACACCTTC	CASSEAEGGGYTF
TRBV6-6	TRBJ1-4	NA	NA	16	TGTGCCAGCAGTTACTCGACGGGTGGGGGAAAGGAAAAACTGTTTTTT	CASSYSTGGGKEKLFF
TRBV28	TRBJ2-6	NA	TRBD1	15	TGTGCCAGCAGTTCGACAGGGGCTGGGGCCAACGTCCTGACTTTC	CASSSTGAGANVLTF
TRBV19	TRBJ2-1	NA	NA	15	TGTGCCAGTAGTATCTCCTCTACAGGCCTCGGTGAGCAGTTCTTC	CASSISSTGLGEQFF
TRBV7-9	TRBJ1-6	once	NA	12	TGTGCCAGCAGCCAAATTACTGGCCCCCTCCACTTT	CASSQITGPLHF
TRBV18	TRBJ2-3	NA	NA	14	TGTGCCAGCTCACCCTCGGGGAGGCCAGATACGCAGTATTTT	CASSPSGRPDTQYF
TRBV7-2	TRBJ1-1	NA	NA	12	TGTGCCAGCAGCCGAGGGTTCACTGAAGCTTTCTTT	CASSRGFTEAFF
TRBV4-1	TRBJ2-1	NA	NA	17	TGCGCCAGCAGCCAAGATGCTAGGGAGATCTCCTACAATGAGCAGTTCTTC	CASSQDAREISYNEQFF
TRBV6-5	TRBJ2-1	NA	NA	16	TGTGCCAGCAGTTCGATGGCAGCGCAATCCTACAATGAGCAGTTCTTC	CASSSMAAQSYNEQFF
TRBV6-1	TRBJ1-3	NA	NA	15	TGTGCCAGCACAAGTGCTGGGGGCGCCTGGGACACCATATATTTT	CASTSAGGAWDTIYF
TRBV21-1	TRBJ2-3	few	NA	13	TGTGCCAGCCGCGGGGGGGCTCCAGATACGCAGTATTTT	CASRGGAPDTQYF
TRBV5-1	TRBJ1-4	NA	TRBD1	17	TGCGCCAGCAGCTTGTCGGCCAAAGGGACAGGCGATGAAAAACTGTTTTTT	CASSLSAKGTGDEKLFF
TRBV6-1	TRBJ1-5	NA	NA	12	TGTGCCAGCAGAGGGATGGATCAGCCCCAGCATTTT	CASRGMDQPQHF
TRBV4-1	TRBJ1-1	NA	NA	13	TGCGCCAGCAGCCTAGGCCCCCACACTGAAGCTTTCTTT	CASSLGPHTEAFF
TRBV5-6	TRBJ1-1	NA	NA	13	TGTGCCAGCAGCTTAGGCATGAACACTGAAGCTTTCTTT	CASSLGMNTEAFF
TRBV2	TRBJ1-1	few	TRBD1	13	TGTGCCAGCGGGAGACAGGGGAACACTGAAGCTTTCTTT	CASGRQGNTEAFF
TRBV2	TRBJ1-6	NA	NA	13	TGTGCCAGCAGTGTCGGGGATAATTCACCCCTCCACTTT	CASSVGDNSPLHF
TRBV18	TRBJ1-1	NA	TRBD1	15	TGTGCCAGCTCCCGGACAGGGTGGGGGAACACTGAAGCTTTCTTT	CASSRTGWGNTEAFF
TRBV9	TRBJ1-2	NA	NA	17	TGTGCCAGCAGCGTAGCCCGTGGTTTTGTAGGGGACGATGGCTACACCTTC	CASSVARGFVGDDGYTF
TRBV28	TRBJ2-5	NA	NA	14	TGTGCCAGCAGTTTAGTAGGGGGAGGGGAGACCCAGTACTTC	CASSLVGGGETQYF
TRBV6-1	TRBJ2-1	NA	TRBD2	14	TGTGCCAGCAGCCAATTTGGGACTAGCACTGAGCAGTTCTTC	CASSQFGTSTEQFF
TRBV6-5	TRBJ1-2	NA	TRBD1	14	TGTGCCAGCAGTTCGGGACAGGGGAAGAGTGGCTACACCTTC	CASSSGQGKSGYTF
TRBV19	TRBJ1-2	once	NA	18	TGTGCCAGTAGTAAACCCCAGACCCCCTCGTACTTGACTGATGGCTACACCTTC	CASSKPQTPSYLTDGYTF
TRBV10-2	TRBJ2-6	NA	NA	15	TGCGCCAGCAGTGACCCTGGCTCTGGGGCCAACGTCCTGACTTTC	CASSDPGSGANVLTF
TRBV27	TRBJ2-1	NA	NA	15	TGTGCCAGCAGTTCCGTGAACGGGGGAAACAATGAGCAGTTCTTC	CASSSVNGGNNEQFF
TRBV27	TRBJ1-6	NA	TRBD1	15	TGTGCCAGCAGTCCGACACGGACAGGGAGTTCACCCCTCCACTTT	CASSPTRTGSSPLHF